These 13 T cell receptor beta chains came from one sample sequenced in a study of radiotherapy plus CTLA-4 blockade in lung cancer. Generated by immunoSEQ multiplex PCR, the TCRdb table keeps only in-frame clones and is missing some. The table has over 14,000 clones, roughly 70% seen once. Sequenced here: peripheral blood, sampled from a patient treated with radiotherapy plus ipilimumab. The receptors here all came from a human donor with non-small cell lung cancer whose response to radiotherapy plus ipilimumab could not be evaluated.

V usage is TRBV6-5 and J usage is TRBJ1-2; 9 nucleotides match TRBD1. The CDR3 length is 13 residues. Losses at the gene ends were 5 bases for V and 6 bases for J; bases not matched to a gene: 4. Germline assignment: CDR1 MNHEY and CDR2 SVGAGI. CDR3 sequence (DNA): TGTGCCAGCAGTAACAGGGGGCTTCATGGCTACACCTTC. Translated, it gives CASSNRGLHGYTF.

The chain recombines TRBV5-1 with TRBJ2-2; D perhaps matches TRBD2 (6 bases). The CDR3 has 14 amino acids. Looked up from germline, CDR1 is SGHRS and CDR2 is YFSETQ. Trimming stripped 5 bases from V and 6 bases from J, with 14 bases between. CDR3 DNA: TGCGCCAGCAGGCGGGAAGGGGTGGCCGGGGAGCTGTTTTTT. Translating gives CASRREGVAGELFF.

The chain joins TRBV9 to TRBJ2-5; D remains ambiguous. CDR3 size: 12 residues. CDR1 and CDR2 from the germline V gene are SGDLS and YYNGEE. The germline V and J ends were trimmed by 2 bases and 4 bases, with 6 bases remaining between them. The CDR3 is CASSVSGETQYF. CDR3 sequence (DNA): TGTGCCAGCAGCGTGTCAGGAGAGACCCAGTACTTC. The variable domain in full, completed from reference TRBV9 and TRBJ2-5, reads DSGVTQTPKHLITATGQRVTLRCSPRSGDLSVYWYQQSLDQGLQFLIQYYNGEERAKGNILERFSAQQFPDLHSELNLSSLELGDSALYFCASSVSGETQYFGPGTRLLVL.

This clone was detected a few times. CDR3: CASSSRTSGGAVEQFF. The CDR3 DNA sequence: TGTGCCAGCAGCTCCCGGACTAGCGGGGGGGCCGTTGAGCAGTTCTTC. V usage is TRBV7-2 and J usage is TRBJ2-1; 15 positions agree with TRBD2. V lost 4 bases, J lost 9 bases, and 7 bases stayed unmatched. This CDR3 is built from 16 residues. CDR1 and CDR2 (germline): SGHTA, FQGNSA.

This chain uses TRBV2 with TRBJ1-6; tentatively, D is TRBD1 (6 bases). Germline V gene lookup returns CDR1 SNHLY and CDR2 FYNNEI. The CDR3 sequence is 17 residues long. Deletions cut 0 bases from V and 5 bases from J, with 14 bases between. The CDR3 spells CASSEALPGGNNSPLHF. The DNA for the CDR3 is TGTGCCAGCAGTGAAGCGCTTCCGGGGGGCAATAATTCACCCCTCCACTTT.

This chain links TRBV7-2 with TRBJ2-5; no clear D. The germline V and J ends were trimmed by 5 bases and 7 bases, with 17 bases remaining between them. This CDR3 comprises 14 residues. The V gene's germline CDR1 is SGHTA and CDR2 FQGNSA. The DNA of the CDR3 is TGTGCCAGCAGCCCTCCCGGTGCGGTGGGGACCCAGTACTTC. Its protein is CASSPPGAVGTQYF.

The chain carries TRBV29-1 and TRBJ1-3, with 7 bases fitting TRBD1. Looked up from germline, CDR1 is SQVTM and CDR2 is ANQGSEA. This CDR3 is 16 amino acids long. With V trimmed by 4 bases and J by 3 bases, 12 bases remained unmatched. This chain's CDR3 is CSVATLEGAGGNTIYF. The CDR3 DNA reads TGCAGCGTTGCCACCCTAGAGGGGGCAGGTGGAAACACCATATATTTT.

This clone has a handful of counts. The J gene is TRBJ2-7, the V gene TRBV6-5; 8 nucleotides align to TRBD1. The ends lost 8 bases at V and 2 bases at J; junction bases unmatched: 5. This CDR3 contains 13 residues. Germline lookup yields CDR1 MNHEY and CDR2 SVGAGI. DNA of the CDR3: TGTGCCAGCCGTAAGACAGGGGCCTACGAGCAGTACGTC. It codes for CASRKTGAYEQYV.

The sample holds a few counts of this clone. The V gene is TRBV7-2, the J gene TRBJ1-1; unclear D gene. This CDR3 region has 12 residues. Germline values: CDR1 SGHTA, CDR2 FQGNSA. The V and J ends lost 5 bases and 3 bases respectively, with 7 bases between them. Written as DNA, the CDR3 is TGTGCCAGCAGCCTCGGGTACACTGAAGCTTTCTTT. Translating it yields CASSLGYTEAFF.

In this sample, this clone turned up once. The chain links TRBV7-3 to TRBJ2-1; D not certain. V lost 2 bases and J lost 5, with 7 bases in between. This CDR3 has 13 amino acids. CDR1 and CDR2 from the germline V gene are SGHTA and FQGTGA. CDR3 residues: CASSLGRDNEQFF. In nucleotides, the CDR3 is TGTGCCAGCAGCTTAGGCCGGGACAATGAGCAGTTCTTC.

The J gene is TRBJ1-1, the V gene TRBV11-2; 7 nucleotides match TRBD1. This CDR3 is 12 amino acids long. The V and J ends lost 5 bases and 7 bases, in that order; junction bases with no gene match: 4. Germline V gives CDR1 SGHAT, CDR2 FQNNGV. The CDR3 protein is CASSPRQGEAFF. The CDR3 DNA is TGTGCCAGCAGCCCCCGACAGGGTGAAGCTTTCTTT.

J is TRBJ2-7 and V is TRBV11-2, with D possibly TRBD1 on 6 matching bases. The germline V gene has CDR1 SGHAT and CDR2 FQNNGV. Trimming pared 5 bases from V and 3 bases from J, leaving 17 bases between. The CDR3 runs 15 residues. The CDR3 bases are TGTGCCAGCAGCCCATTAGGGGGTTTAGGCTACGAGCAGTACTTC. Protein sequence: CASSPLGGLGYEQYF.

The chain recombines TRBV7-9 with TRBJ2-7; possibly TRBD2 for D (5 bases). V lost 2 bases to trimming and J lost 5 bases, with 10 bases between them. The CDR3 consists of 13 residues. CDR1 is SEHNR, CDR2 FQNEAQ, per germline (reference sequence). CDR3: CASSLRGMDEQYV. The CDR3, as DNA: TGTGCCAGCAGCTTAAGAGGGATGGACGAGCAGTACGTC.